This passage covers 8 T cell receptor beta chains from one sample sequenced in a study of blood T cell repertoires in COVID-19. Some clones are missing from TCRdb's copy, which holds only in-frame ones; the method was immunoSEQ multiplex PCR. Of some 350,000 clones listed, more than 85% are singletons. What was sequenced was PBMCs or T cells enriched from blood (not recorded which). The origin of the receptors is a woman aged 25 to 45 who had recovered from COVID-19.

The chain employs TRBV6-5 and TRBJ2-1; 8 nucleotides align to TRBD2. CDR3 length equals 14 residues. CDR1 and CDR2 (germline): MNHEY, SVGAGI. J was trimmed by 6 bases and V by 6 bases; bases with no gene match: 7. CDR3 coding DNA: TGTGCCAGCAGCTCCGGGACTAGTATCAATGAGCAGTTCTTC. It encodes CASSSGTSINEQFF.

The chain carries TRBV10-1 and TRBJ2-2; possibly TRBD1 for D (6 bases). The germline V gene has CDR1 WNHNN and CDR2 SYGVQD (reference sequence). The CDR3 has 14 amino acids. The V end was cut by 6 bases, the J end by 5 bases, with 13 bases between. The CDR3 is CASSGEDSTGELFF. CDR3 DNA: TGCGCCAGCAGCGGCGAGGACAGTACCGGGGAGCTGTTTTTT.

This sequence joins TRBV7-9 and TRBJ2-7; 7 positions agree with TRBD1. The CDR3 is 12 amino acids. CDR1 is SEHNR, CDR2 FQNEAQ, per germline (reference sequence). The V segment lost 5 bases and the J segment 4 bases; nucleotides outside the gene matches: 2. CDR3 in amino acids: CASSRQGYEQYF. In DNA form, the CDR3 reads TGTGCCAGCAGCCGACAGGGATACGAGCAGTACTTC. Looking up the rest from reference TRBV7-9 and TRBJ2-7 gives the full variable domain: DTGVSQNPRHKITKRGQNVTFRCDPISEHNRLYWYRQTLGQGPEFLTYFQNEAQLEKSRLLSDRFSAERPKGSFSTLEIQRTEQGDSAMYLCASSRQGYEQYFGPGTRLTVT.

The gene calls are TRBV5-1 and TRBJ1-4, with TRBD1 matching over 9 bases. Per germline, CDR1 SGHRS and CDR2 YFSETQ. The CDR3 is 19 amino acids. After removal of 4 bases from V and 1 base from J, the junction contained 14 bases not matched to a gene. CDR3 DNA: TGCGCCAGCAGCGCCCGGGACAGGGAAGTTTTCGGAACTAATGAAAAACTGTTTTTT. This sequence encodes CASSARDREVFGTNEKLFF.

This clone was seen once. DNA of the CDR3: TGTGCCAGCAAACCCCCAGGGGTAGGCTTGAACACTGAAGCTTTCTTT. Amino acid sequence: CASKPPGVGLNTEAFF. V and J are TRBV27 and TRBJ1-1; possible D gene TRBD1, 6 bases. The CDR3 consists of 16 residues. CDR1 is MNHEY and CDR2 is SMNVEV in the germline V gene (reference sequence). Trimming cost V 7 bases and J 0 bases, with 18 bases left between them.

The rearrangement uses TRBV6-5 and TRBJ1-5; D perhaps matches TRBD1 (6 bases). The V end was cut by 2 bases, the J end by 7 bases, with 9 bases between. Germline CDR1 is MNHEY and CDR2 is SVGAGI. The CDR3 runs to 13 residues. In nucleotides, the CDR3 is TGTGCCAGCAGTTACAGGGGGTCCCAGCCCCAGCATTTT. It translates to CASSYRGSQPQHF.

The rearrangement joins TRBV2 to TRBJ1-2; TRBD1 aligns across 7 bases. The CDR3 runs 11 residues. V was clipped by 8 bases and J by 3 bases; unmatched bases: 0. Germline V gene data show CDR1 as SNHLY and CDR2 as FYNNEI. CDR3 in DNA: TGTGCCAGCGGACAGGACTATGGCTACACCTTC. It translates to CASGQDYGYTF.

The chain recombines TRBV3-1 (or the pseudogene TRBV3-2) with TRBJ2-3, with no clear D. The germline V gene has CDR1 LGHDT and CDR2 YNNKEL (reference sequence). This CDR3 is built from 16 residues. Trimming removed 2 bases at V and 2 bases at J, with 14 bases between. DNA of the CDR3: TGTGCCAGCAGCCAACAAAACGGTCATTTCACAGATACGCAGTATTTT. Translated: CASSQQNGHFTDTQYF.